These T cell receptor beta chains were read from a single sample in a study of blood T cell repertoires in COVID-19. Clones were sequenced by immunoSEQ multiplex PCR, and TCRdb holds only the in-frame ones, with some missing. This sample has 170,000 or so clones; around nine tenths occur once, and the top ten carry less than 3%. Sequenced sample: peripheral blood. Every receptor here comes from a man aged 35 to 55 with active or convalescent COVID-19. The conserved cysteine and the conserved F or W are not part of the CDR3 here. The size field is filled for only some rows; it gives once, few, many or a size class.

v_gene: TRBV24-1; abundance: -; j_gene: TRBJ2-7; CDR3aa: TTSASTSGGPEGYEQY
v_gene: TRBV30; abundance: -; j_gene: TRBJ1-1; CDR3aa: ASNRGNPGAEAF
v_gene: TRBV7-8; abundance: -; j_gene: TRBJ2-5; CDR3aa: ASSLTTSGGLETQY
v_gene: TRBV2; abundance: -; j_gene: TRBJ1-1; CDR3aa: ASSPQGGNTEAF
v_gene: TRBV6-2/TRBV6-3; abundance: -; j_gene: TRBJ1-6; CDR3aa: ASSYGTVYNSPLH
v_gene: TRBV2; abundance: -; j_gene: TRBJ2-1; CDR3aa: ASIRLAGGSEQF
v_gene: TRBV10-1; abundance: -; j_gene: TRBJ1-5; CDR3aa: ASSAGTGGRQPQH
v_gene: TRBV6-5; abundance: -; j_gene: TRBJ1-6; CDR3aa: ASSYDARVNSPLH
v_gene: TRBV25-1; abundance: -; j_gene: TRBJ1-2; CDR3aa: ASSGTGAGYT
v_gene: TRBV6-5; abundance: -; j_gene: TRBJ1-1; CDR3aa: AGGLLNTEAF
v_gene: TRBV7-3; abundance: -; j_gene: TRBJ2-5; CDR3aa: ASSSDSGKTQY
v_gene: TRBV9; abundance: -; j_gene: TRBJ2-2; CDR3aa: ASSAGHYTGELF
v_gene: TRBV28; abundance: few; j_gene: TRBJ1-5; CDR3aa: ASSLVGFGNQPQH
v_gene: TRBV2; abundance: -; j_gene: TRBJ2-5; CDR3aa: ASSGDFQETQY
v_gene: TRBV6-5; abundance: -; j_gene: TRBJ2-1; CDR3aa: ASSNSGGTYNEQF
v_gene: TRBV7-8; abundance: -; j_gene: TRBJ1-2; CDR3aa: ASSSRLSRGYT